These T cell receptor beta chains were read from a single sample in a study of prognosis after radiotherapy for stage I lung cancer. TCRdb re-analysed the multiplex PCR reads in MiXCR, keeping a single row per CDR3 protein. The table has over 25,000 distinct CDR3 sequences, 40% to 55% seen once. The sequences come from PBMCs, collected before or after stereotactic body radiation therapy (not recorded which). The receptors shown here come from a donor over 45 with non-small cell lung cancer. Both conserved end residues are part of each CDR3. D genes are given only for firm matches. Only some rows state a clone size, as once, few, many or a class for expanded clones.

J: TRBJ1-5
D: NA
size: NA
V: TRBV30
DNA: TGCGCCTGGTCGGGGCAAATGGGCAATCAGCCCCAGCATTTT
CDR3: CAWSGQMGNQPQHF

J: TRBJ2-1
D: NA
size: many
V: TRBV12-3/TRBV12-4
DNA: TGTGCCAGCAGTTTAGAACCTGCGGGGCAGTTCTTC
CDR3: CASSLEPAGQFF

J: TRBJ2-3
D: TRBD2
size: many
V: TRBV20-1
DNA: TGCAGTGCCCAGAGGACTAGCCATGCAGATACGCAGTATTTT
CDR3: CSAQRTSHADTQYF

J: TRBJ2-2
D: NA
size: medium-sized
V: TRBV6-2/TRBV6-3
DNA: NA
CDR3: CASSYGSGPGSCFF

J: TRBJ1-2
D: NA
size: medium-sized
V: TRBV20-1
DNA: TGCAGTGCTAGAGATCCCGTTAACTATGGCTACACCTTC
CDR3: CSARDPVNYGYTF

J: TRBJ2-3
D: NA
size: many
V: TRBV29-1
DNA: TGCAGCGTTGGGGAGCGCGTATTCACAGATACGCAGTATTTT
CDR3: CSVGERVFTDTQYF

J: TRBJ1-5
D: NA
size: NA
V: TRBV12-5
DNA: TGTGCTAGTTTCCAGAGGGGCGGTCAGCCCCAGCATTTT
CDR3: CASFQRGGQPQHF

J: TRBJ1-5
D: NA
size: NA
V: TRBV28
DNA: TGTGCCAGCAGTCTCCTAGGGGATCAGCCCCAGCATTTT
CDR3: CASSLLGDQPQHF

J: TRBJ2-6
D: NA
size: NA
V: TRBV20-1
DNA: TGCAGTGCCTTCCGTGGCGGCATTCCCCCTGGGGACAACGTCCTGACTTTC
CDR3: CSAFRGGIPPGDNVLTF

J: TRBJ2-7
D: NA
size: once
V: TRBV6-1
DNA: TGTGCCAGCAGTGAATGGCGGGTGCCCTCCTACGAGCAGTACTTC
CDR3: CASSEWRVPSYEQYF

J: TRBJ2-1
D: NA
size: many
V: TRBV9
DNA: TGTGCCAGCTCTTATATGGAGCAGTCCTACAATGAGCAGTTCTTC
CDR3: CASSYMEQSYNEQFF

J: TRBJ2-5
D: NA
size: few
V: TRBV19
DNA: TGTGCCAGTAGTATATCCGGGGTTGAATTTGAGACCCAGTACTTC
CDR3: CASSISGVEFETQYF

J: TRBJ1-6
D: NA
size: NA
V: TRBV6-2/TRBV6-3
DNA: TGTGCCAGCAGTTACTCTGGAGAGGAAGGCTCACCCCTCCACTTT
CDR3: CASSYSGEEGSPLHF

J: TRBJ2-1
D: NA
size: NA
V: TRBV6-5
DNA: TGTGCCAGCAGTTACCCGGGGCCGCAGAAGGGGGGTAAAGCTTGGTACAATGAGCAGTTCTTT
CDR3: CASSYPGPQKGGKAWYNEQFF

J: TRBJ1-1
D: TRBD1
size: many
V: TRBV12-3/TRBV12-4
DNA: TGTGCCAGCAGTCTCCACCCTAACAGGGGGCGAACTGAAGCTTTCTTT
CDR3: CASSLHPNRGRTEAFF

J: TRBJ2-3
D: NA
size: NA
V: TRBV7-9
DNA: TGTGCCAGCTCCACTGGTACAGTGGGCGGAAATACGCAGTATTTT
CDR3: CASSTGTVGGNTQYF

J: TRBJ2-5
D: NA
size: many
V: TRBV4-1
DNA: TGCGCCAGCAGCCAGGGGGGTGGGGGACCTCAAGAGACCCAGTACTTC
CDR3: CASSQGGGGPQETQYF

J: TRBJ2-7
D: NA
size: NA
V: TRBV27
DNA: TGTGCCAGCAGTAGTGACAGGTCCCCGACCTACGAGCATTACTTC
CDR3: CASSSDRSPTYEHYF

J: TRBJ1-3
D: NA
size: NA
V: TRBV2
DNA: TGTGCAAGCGGGGGCAACAGGGAGGCTGGAAACACCATATATTTT
CDR3: CASGGNREAGNTIYF

J: TRBJ1-1
D: NA
size: NA
V: TRBV2
DNA: TGTGCCAGAAGTGAAATGCGAGGGAACACTGAAGCTTTCTTT
CDR3: CARSEMRGNTEAFF